The source of this T cell receptor (beta chain) is a study of blood T cells in healthy people across ages. Study-level points and caveats: There were more naive CD4+ cells and higher diversity in long-lived donors than in aged donors.

Alongside a J-beta primer mix, a sample-barcoded 5' primer served in a second PCR lasting about 7 to 12 cycles. The template-switch adaptor, which had 12 random nucleotides, put a tag on each cDNA molecule. All samples yielded 2.5 million or more CDR3-containing paired-end reads. TCRdb used MiXCR to reprocess the 5' RACE reads, holding one entry per CDR3 protein. The sample contains over 1.5 million distinct CDR3 sequences, around half of which appear only once. The table lists this clonotype with a few counts. Its antigen remains unknown. This receptor was taken from a woman between 40 and 55 years old in good health. Source material: blood.

The CDR3: CASSQGMGETQYF. The DNA for the CDR3 is TGCGCCAGCAGCCAGGGTATGGGGGAGACCCAGTACTTC. The chain joins TRBV4-3 to TRBJ2-5; no firm D call. V lost 3 bases and J lost 5, with 10 bases in between. The CDR3 sequence is 13 residues long. The germline gives CDR1 LGHNA, CDR2 YSLEER.